This TCR beta chain was recovered during a study of control samples from healthy donors and cancer patients. This clone occurred once. Using immunoSEQ multiplex PCR, the repertoire was profiled, and TCRdb retains in-frame clones only, with some absent. The sample contains 350,000 to 450,000 clones, about 93% of which appear only once. This TCR was sampled from a middle-aged man with head and neck cancer. Sequenced input: PBMCs.

The CDR3 nucleotides are TGTGCCAGCAGTTCCCTGCGGCGGCAGTACTTC. This encodes CASSSLRRQYF. J is TRBJ2-7 and V is TRBV27, with D unresolved. Germline V gives CDR1 MNHEY, CDR2 SMNVEV (reference sequence). Trimming stripped 4 bases from V and 9 bases from J, with 10 bases between. The CDR3 sequence is 11 residues long.